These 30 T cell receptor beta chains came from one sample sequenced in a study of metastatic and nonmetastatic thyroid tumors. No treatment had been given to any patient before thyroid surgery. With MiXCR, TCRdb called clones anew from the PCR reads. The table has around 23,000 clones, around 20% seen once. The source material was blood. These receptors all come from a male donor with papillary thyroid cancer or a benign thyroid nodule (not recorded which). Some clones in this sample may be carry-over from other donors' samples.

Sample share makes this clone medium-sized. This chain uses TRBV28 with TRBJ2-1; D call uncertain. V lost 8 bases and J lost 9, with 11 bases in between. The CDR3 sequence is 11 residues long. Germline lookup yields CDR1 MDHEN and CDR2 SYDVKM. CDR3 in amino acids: CASFTMGEQFF. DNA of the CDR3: TGTGCCAGCTTCACAATGGGTGAGCAGTTCTTC.

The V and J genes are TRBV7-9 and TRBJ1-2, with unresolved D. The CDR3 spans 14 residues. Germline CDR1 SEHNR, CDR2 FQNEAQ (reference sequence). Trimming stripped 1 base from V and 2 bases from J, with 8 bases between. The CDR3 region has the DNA TGTGCCAGCAGCTTAGATTGGGGAAACTATGGCTACACCTTC. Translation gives CASSLDWGNYGYTF.

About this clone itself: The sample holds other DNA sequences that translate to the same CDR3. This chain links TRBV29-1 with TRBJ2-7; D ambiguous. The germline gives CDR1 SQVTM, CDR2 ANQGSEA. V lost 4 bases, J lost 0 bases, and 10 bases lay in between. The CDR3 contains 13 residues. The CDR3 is CSVVKESSYEQYF. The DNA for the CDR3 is TGCAGCGTTGTCAAGGAGTCCTCCTACGAGCAGTACTTC.

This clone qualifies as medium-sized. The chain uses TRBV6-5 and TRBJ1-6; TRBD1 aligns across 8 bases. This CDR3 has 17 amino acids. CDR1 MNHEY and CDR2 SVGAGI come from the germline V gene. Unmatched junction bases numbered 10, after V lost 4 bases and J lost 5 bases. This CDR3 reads CASSFSGGGTHNSPLHF. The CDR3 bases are TGTGCCAGCAGTTTCTCAGGGGGCGGTACGCATAATTCACCCCTCCACTTT.

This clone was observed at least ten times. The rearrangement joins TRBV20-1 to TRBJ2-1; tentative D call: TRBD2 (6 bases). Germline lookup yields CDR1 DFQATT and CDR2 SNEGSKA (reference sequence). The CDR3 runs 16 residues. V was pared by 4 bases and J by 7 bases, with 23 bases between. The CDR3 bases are TGCAGTGCTATTTCCGGCGTTAGGAAGGCGGGGAATGAGCAGTTCTTC. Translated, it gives CSAISGVRKAGNEQFF.

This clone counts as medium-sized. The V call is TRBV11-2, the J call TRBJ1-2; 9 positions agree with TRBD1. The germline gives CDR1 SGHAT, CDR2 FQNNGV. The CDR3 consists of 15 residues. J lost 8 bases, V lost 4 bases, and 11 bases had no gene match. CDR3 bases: TGTGCCAGCAGCTCCCCTCGACAGGGGGAGAGGGGCTACACCTTC. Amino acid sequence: CASSSPRQGERGYTF.

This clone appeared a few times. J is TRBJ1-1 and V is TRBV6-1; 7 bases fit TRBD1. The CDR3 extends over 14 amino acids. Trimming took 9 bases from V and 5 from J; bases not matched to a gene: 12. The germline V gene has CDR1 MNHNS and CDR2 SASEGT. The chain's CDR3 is CASSRTGEKTEAFF. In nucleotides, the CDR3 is TGTGCCAGTAGTCGAACAGGGGAGAAAACTGAAGCTTTCTTT.

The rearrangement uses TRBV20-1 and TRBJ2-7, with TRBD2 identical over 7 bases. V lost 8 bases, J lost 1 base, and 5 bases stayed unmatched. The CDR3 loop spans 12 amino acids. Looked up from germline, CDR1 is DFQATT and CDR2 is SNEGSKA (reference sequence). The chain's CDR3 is CSFQRGSYEQYF. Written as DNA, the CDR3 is TGCAGTTTTCAGCGGGGTTCCTACGAGCAGTACTTC.

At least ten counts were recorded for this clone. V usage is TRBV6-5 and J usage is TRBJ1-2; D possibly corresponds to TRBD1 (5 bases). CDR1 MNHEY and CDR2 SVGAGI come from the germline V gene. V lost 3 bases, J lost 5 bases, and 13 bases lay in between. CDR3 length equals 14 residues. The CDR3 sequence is CASSYRAGQYGYTF. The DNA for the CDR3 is TGTGCCAGCAGTTATCGGGCAGGGCAATATGGCTACACCTTC.

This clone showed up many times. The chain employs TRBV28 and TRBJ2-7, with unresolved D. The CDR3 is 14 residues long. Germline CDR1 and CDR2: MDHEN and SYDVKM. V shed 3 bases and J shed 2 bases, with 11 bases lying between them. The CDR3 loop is CASSFHGGAYEQYF. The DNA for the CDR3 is TGTGCCAGCAGTTTCCACGGTGGGGCCTACGAGCAGTACTTC.

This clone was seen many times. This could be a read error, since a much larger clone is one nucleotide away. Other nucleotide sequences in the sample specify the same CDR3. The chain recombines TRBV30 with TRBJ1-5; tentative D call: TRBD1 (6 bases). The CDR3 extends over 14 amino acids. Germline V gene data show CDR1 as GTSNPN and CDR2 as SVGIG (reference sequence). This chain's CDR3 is CAWRPGASNQPQHF. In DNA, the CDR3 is TGTGCTTGGAGGCCAGGGGCGAGCAATCAGCCCCAGCATTTT. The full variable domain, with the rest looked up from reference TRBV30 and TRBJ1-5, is SQTIHQWPATLVQPVGSPLSLECTVEGTSNPNLYWYRQAAGRGLQLLFYSVGIGQISSEVPQNLSASRPQDRQFILSSKKLLLSDSGFYLCAWRPGASNQPQHFGDGTRLSIL.

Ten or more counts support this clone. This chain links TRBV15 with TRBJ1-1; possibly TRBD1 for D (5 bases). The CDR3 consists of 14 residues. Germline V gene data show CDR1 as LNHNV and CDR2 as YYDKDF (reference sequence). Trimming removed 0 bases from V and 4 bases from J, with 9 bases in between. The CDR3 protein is CATSRDRGITEAFF. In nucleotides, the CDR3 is TGTGCCACCAGCAGAGATCGGGGGATCACTGAAGCTTTCTTT.

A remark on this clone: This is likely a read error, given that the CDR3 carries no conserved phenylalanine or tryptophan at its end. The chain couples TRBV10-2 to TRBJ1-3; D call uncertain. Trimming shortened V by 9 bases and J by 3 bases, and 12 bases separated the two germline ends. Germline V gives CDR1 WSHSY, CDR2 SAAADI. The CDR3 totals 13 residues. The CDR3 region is CASLNTVGNTIYP. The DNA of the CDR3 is TGCGCCAGTCTCAATACCGTTGGAAACACCATATATCCC.

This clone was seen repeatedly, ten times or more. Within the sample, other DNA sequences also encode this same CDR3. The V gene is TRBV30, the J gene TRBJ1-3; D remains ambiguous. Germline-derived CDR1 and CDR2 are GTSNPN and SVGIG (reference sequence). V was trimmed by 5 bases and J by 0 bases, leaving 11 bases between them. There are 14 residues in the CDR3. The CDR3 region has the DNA TGTGCCTGGGGCCTGGAACGCTCTGGAAACACCATATATTTT. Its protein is CAWGLERSGNTIYF.

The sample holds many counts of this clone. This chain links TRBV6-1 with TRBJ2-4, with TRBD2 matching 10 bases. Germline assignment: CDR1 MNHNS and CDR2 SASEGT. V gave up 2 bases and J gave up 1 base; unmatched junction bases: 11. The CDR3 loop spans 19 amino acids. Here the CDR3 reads CASSEFRTSGSGAKNIQYF. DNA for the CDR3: TGTGCCAGCAGTGAATTCAGGACTAGCGGAAGTGGGGCCAAAAACATTCAGTACTTC.

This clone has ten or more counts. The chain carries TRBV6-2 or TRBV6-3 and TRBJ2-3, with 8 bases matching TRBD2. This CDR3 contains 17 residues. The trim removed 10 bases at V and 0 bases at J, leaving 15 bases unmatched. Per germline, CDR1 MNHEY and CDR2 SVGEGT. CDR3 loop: CATGGLAGGPSTDTQYF. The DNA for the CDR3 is TGTGCCACCGGCGGGCTCGCGGGGGGCCCTAGCACAGATACGCAGTATTTT.

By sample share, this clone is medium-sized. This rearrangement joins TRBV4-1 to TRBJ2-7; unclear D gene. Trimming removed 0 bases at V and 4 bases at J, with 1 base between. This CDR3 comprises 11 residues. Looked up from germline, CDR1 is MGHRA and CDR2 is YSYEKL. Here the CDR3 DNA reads TGCGCCAGCAGCCAAGAATACGAGCAGTACTTC. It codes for CASSQEYEQYF.

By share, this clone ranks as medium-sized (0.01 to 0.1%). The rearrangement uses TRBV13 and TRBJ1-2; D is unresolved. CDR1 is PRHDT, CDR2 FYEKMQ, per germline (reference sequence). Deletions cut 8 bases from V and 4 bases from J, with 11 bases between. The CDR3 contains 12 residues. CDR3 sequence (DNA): TGTGCCAGCTCGGGGATGGGCTATGGCTACACCTTC. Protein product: CASSGMGYGYTF.

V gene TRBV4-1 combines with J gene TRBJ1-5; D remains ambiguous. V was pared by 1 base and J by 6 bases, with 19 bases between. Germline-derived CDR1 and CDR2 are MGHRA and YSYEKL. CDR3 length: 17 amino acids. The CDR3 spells CASSQGGPPAIIQPQHF. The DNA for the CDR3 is TGCGCCAGCAGCCAAGGCGGGCCTCCAGCCATCATTCAGCCCCAGCATTTT.

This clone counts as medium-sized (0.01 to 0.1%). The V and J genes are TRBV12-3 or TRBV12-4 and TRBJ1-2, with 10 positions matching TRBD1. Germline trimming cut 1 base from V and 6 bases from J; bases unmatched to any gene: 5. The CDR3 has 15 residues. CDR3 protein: CASSLERGTGDGYTF. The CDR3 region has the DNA TGTGCCAGCAGTTTAGAGCGCGGGACAGGGGATGGCTACACCTTC.

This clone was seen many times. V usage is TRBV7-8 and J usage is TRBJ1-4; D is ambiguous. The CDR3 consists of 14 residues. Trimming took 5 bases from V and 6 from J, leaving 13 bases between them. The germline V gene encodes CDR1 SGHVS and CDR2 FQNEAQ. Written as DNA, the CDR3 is TGTGCCAGCAGCCCGAGGGAGGGTTATGAAAAACTGTTTTTT. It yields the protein CASSPREGYEKLFF.

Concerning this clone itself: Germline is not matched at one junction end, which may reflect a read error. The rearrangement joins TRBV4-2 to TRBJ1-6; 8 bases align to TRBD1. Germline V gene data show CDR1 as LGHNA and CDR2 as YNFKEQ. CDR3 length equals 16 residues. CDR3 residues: CPSSQESGGDYSPLHF. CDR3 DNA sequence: TGTCCCAGCAGCCAAGAGTCAGGGGGCGATTATTCACCCCTCCACTTT.

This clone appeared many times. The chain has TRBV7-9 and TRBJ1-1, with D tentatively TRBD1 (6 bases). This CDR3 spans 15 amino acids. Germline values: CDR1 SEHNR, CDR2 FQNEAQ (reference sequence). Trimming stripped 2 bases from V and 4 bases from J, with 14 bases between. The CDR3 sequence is CASSLTGRGSTEAFF. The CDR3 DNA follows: TGTGCCAGCAGCTTAACCGGCAGGGGTTCCACTGAAGCTTTCTTT.

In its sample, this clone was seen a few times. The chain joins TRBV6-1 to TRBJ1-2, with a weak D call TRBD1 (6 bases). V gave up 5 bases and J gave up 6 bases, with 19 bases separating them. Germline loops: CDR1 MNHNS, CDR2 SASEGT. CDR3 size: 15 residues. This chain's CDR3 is CASSPTGCSVDGYTF. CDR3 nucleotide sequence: TGTGCCAGCAGTCCTACAGGGTGCTCCGTCGATGGCTACACCTTC.

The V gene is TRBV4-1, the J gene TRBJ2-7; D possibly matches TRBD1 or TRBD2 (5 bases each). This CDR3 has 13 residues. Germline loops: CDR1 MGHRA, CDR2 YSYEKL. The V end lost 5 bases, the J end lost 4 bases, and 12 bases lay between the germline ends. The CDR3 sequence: CASSSRDGYEQYF. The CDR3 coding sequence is TGCGCCAGCAGCTCCCGGGACGGTTACGAGCAGTACTTC.

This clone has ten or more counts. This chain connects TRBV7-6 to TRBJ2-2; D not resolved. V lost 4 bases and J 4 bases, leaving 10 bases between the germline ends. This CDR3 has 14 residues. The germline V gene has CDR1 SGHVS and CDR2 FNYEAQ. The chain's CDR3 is CASSSRLATGELFF. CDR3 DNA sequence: TGTGCCAGCAGCTCCCGACTCGCCACCGGGGAGCTGTTTTTT.

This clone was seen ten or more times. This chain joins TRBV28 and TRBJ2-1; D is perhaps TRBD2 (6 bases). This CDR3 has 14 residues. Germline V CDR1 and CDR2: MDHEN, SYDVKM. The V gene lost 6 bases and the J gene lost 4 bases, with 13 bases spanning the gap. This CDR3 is CASSWAGPYNEQFF. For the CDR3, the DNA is TGTGCCAGCAGCTGGGCGGGGCCTTACAATGAGCAGTTCTTC.

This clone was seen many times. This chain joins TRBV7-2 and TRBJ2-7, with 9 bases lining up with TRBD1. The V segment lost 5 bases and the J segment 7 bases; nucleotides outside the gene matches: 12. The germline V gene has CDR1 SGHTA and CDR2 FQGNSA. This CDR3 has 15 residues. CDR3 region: CASSTRDRVPREQYF. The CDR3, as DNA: TGTGCCAGCAGCACCCGGGACAGGGTCCCTCGGGAGCAGTACTTC.

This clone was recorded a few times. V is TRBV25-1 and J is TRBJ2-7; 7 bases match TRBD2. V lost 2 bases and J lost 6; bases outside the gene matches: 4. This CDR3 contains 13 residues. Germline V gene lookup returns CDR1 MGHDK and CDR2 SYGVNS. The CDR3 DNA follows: TGTGCCAGCAGTGAAGGGAGGGTCTGCGAGCAGTACTTC. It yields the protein CASSEGRVCEQYF.

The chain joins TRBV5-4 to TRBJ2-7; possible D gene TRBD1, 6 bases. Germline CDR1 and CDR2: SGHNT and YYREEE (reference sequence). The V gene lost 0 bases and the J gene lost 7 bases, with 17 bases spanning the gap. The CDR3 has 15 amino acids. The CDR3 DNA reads TGTGCCAGCAGCTTGGCAGGGGCCCGGGGCGGGGAGCAGTACTTC. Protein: CASSLAGARGGEQYF.